The entry that follows covers one T cell receptor (beta chain) sequence. The assay was immunoSEQ multiplex PCR, and TCRdb's table has in-frame clones only and misses some. Of 110,000 to 150,000 clones detected, approximately 88% appear once; the ten largest clones hold over 4.5%. V gave up 4 bases and J gave up 11 bases; unmatched junction bases: 7. The CDR3 runs to 12 residues. Germline CDR1 and CDR2: MNHEY and SVGEGT. The record originates from a study of control samples from healthy donors and cancer patients. The sequence derives from a man between 25 and 39 years old in good health. Sequenced material: blood. This chain connects TRBV6-2 or TRBV6-3 to TRBJ1-1; 7 nucleotides agree with TRBD1. The CDR3 coding sequence is TGTGCCAGCAGTTCGCGGGACAGTGGCGCTTTCTTT. Its protein is CASSSRDSGAFF.